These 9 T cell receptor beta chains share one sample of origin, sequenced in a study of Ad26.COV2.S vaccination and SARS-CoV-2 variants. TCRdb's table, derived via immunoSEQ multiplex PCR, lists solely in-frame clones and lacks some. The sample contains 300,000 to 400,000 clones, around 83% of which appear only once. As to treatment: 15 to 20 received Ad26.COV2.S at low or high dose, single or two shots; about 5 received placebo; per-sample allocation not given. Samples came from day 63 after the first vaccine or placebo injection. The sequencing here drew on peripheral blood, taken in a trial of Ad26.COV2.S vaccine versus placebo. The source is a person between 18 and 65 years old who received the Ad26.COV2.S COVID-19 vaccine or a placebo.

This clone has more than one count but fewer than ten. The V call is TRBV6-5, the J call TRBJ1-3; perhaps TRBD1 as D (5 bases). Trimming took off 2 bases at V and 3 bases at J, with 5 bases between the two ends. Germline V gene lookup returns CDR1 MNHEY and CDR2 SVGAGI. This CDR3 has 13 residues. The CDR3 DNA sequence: TGTGCCAGCAGTTACAGGGGTGGAAACACCATATATTTT. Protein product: CASSYRGGNTIYF.

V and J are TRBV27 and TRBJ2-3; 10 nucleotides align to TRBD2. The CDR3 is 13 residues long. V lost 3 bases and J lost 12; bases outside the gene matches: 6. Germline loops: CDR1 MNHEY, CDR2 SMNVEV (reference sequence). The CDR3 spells CASSFQRGGPQYF. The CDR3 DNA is TGTGCCAGCAGTTTCCAGCGGGGGGGGCCCCAGTATTTT.

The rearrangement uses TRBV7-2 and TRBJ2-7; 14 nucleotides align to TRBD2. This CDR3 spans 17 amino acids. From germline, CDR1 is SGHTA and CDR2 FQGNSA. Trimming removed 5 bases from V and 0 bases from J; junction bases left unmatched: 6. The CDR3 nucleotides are TGTGCCAGCAGCCCGCGGACTAGCGGGGGGCCCTCCTACGAGCAGTACTTC. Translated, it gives CASSPRTSGGPSYEQYF. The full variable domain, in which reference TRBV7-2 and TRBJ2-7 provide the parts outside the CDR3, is GAGVSQSPSNKVTEKGKDVELRCDPISGHTALYWYRQSLGQGLEFLIYFQGNSAPDKSGLPSDRFSAERTGGSVSTLTIQRTQQEDSAVYLCASSPRTSGGPSYEQYFGPGTRLTVT.

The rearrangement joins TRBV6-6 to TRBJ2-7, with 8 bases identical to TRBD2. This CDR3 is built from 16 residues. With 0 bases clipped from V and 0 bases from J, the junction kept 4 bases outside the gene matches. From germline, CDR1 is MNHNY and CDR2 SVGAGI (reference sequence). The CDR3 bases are TGTGCCAGCAGTTACTCGGCGGGAGGCCCCTCCTACGAGCAGTACTTC. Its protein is CASSYSAGGPSYEQYF.

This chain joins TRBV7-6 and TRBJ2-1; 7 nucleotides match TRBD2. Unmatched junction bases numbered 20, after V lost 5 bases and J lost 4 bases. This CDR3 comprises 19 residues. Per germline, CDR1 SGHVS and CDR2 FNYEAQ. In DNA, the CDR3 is TGTGCCAGCAGCCCCCAGAGCGGGGCGGACGAAAACGGGTACAATGAGCAGTTCTTC. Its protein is CASSPQSGADENGYNEQFF.

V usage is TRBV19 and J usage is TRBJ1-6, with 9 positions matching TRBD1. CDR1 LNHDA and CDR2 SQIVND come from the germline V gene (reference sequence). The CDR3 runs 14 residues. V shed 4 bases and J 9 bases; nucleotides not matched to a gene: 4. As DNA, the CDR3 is TGTGCCAGTAGTACGGACAGGGGTGGTTCACCCCTCCACTTT. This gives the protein CASSTDRGGSPLHF.

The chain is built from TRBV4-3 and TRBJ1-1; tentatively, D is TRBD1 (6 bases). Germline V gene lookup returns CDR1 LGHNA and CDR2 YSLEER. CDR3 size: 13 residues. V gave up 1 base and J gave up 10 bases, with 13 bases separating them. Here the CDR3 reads CASSQVSGVAAFF. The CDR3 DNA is TGCGCCAGCAGCCAAGTGTCAGGGGTTGCAGCTTTCTTT.

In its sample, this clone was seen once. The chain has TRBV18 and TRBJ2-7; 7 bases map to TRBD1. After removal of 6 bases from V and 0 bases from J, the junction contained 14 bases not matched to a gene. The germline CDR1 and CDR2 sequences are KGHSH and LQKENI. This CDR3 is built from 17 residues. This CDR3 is CASSGGARDRYSYEQYF. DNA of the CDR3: TGTGCCAGCTCCGGAGGCGCCCGGGACAGATACTCCTACGAGCAGTACTTC. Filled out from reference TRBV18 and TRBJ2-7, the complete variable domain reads NAGVMQNPRHLVRRRGQEARLRCSPMKGHSHVYWYRQLPEEGLKFMVYLQKENIIDESGMPKERFSAEFPKEGPSILRIQQVVRGDSAAYFCASSGGARDRYSYEQYFGPGTRLTVT.

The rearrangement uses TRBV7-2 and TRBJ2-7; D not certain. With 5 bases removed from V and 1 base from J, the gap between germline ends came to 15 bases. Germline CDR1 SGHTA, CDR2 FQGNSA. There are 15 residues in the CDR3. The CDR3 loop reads CASSPQTAVSYEQYF. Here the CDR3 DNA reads TGTGCCAGCAGCCCTCAGACTGCAGTGTCCTACGAGCAGTACTTC.